These 25 T cell receptor beta chains were sequenced from one sample in a study of human T cells and chemical hapten exposure. TCRdb reprocessed the RACE reads via MiXCR and lists one record per CDR3 protein. Altogether more than 250,000 distinct CDR3 sequences are present, about 9.4% being singletons, with the ten largest covering over 2%. Time point indicated: pre-sensitization, week 0. Described treatment: therapeutic diphenylcyclopropenone sensitization with weekly scalp DPC. The sample in question was whole blood, obtained in connection with sensitization to the hapten diphenylcyclopropenone (DPC). These TCRs come from a woman in her thirties or forties with alopecia areata. Some clones in this sample may be carry-over from other donors' samples.

This clonotype was observed a few times. The chain links TRBV29-1 to TRBJ1-1, with a possible D match to TRBD1 (5 bases). CDR1 SQVTM and CDR2 ANQGSEA come from the germline V gene. V lost 5 bases and J 0 bases, leaving 13 bases between the germline ends. The CDR3 covers 14 residues. In DNA form, the CDR3 reads TGCAGCGTTTCCGATAGGGGTATGAACACTGAAGCTTTCTTT. Translating gives CSVSDRGMNTEAFF.

This clonotype was seen a few times. V gene TRBV7-2 combines with J gene TRBJ2-6; D is possibly TRBD2 (7 bases). CDR1 SGHTA and CDR2 FQGNSA come from the germline V gene. This CDR3 comprises 18 residues. V was pared by 4 bases and J by 0 bases, with 16 bases between. Written as DNA, the CDR3 is TGTGCCAGCAGCTCCCCCCGGGGGGCAAGCTCTGGGGCCAACGTCCTGACTTTC. It yields the protein CASSSPRGASSGANVLTF.

This clonotype was detected once. This rearrangement joins TRBV6-2 or TRBV6-3 to TRBJ2-1; 9 nucleotides match TRBD2. This CDR3 spans 15 amino acids. After removal of 2 bases from V and 7 bases from J, the junction contained 6 bases not matched to a gene. Germline CDR1 is MNHEY and CDR2 is SVGEGT. The CDR3 coding sequence is TGTGCCAGCAGTTACCAGGGACTAGCAATAAATGAGCAGTTCTTC. Its translation is CASSYQGLAINEQFF.

This clonotype turned up a few times. The rearrangement joins TRBV5-6 to TRBJ2-1; weak D call: TRBD1 (5 bases). The CDR3 loop spans 13 amino acids. Germline loops: CDR1 SGHDT, CDR2 YYEEEE. Trimming removed 2 bases at V and 7 bases at J, with 10 bases between. CDR3 nucleotides: TGTGCCAGCAGCTTCTCAAACAGGAATGAGCAGTTCTTC. Translating it yields CASSFSNRNEQFF.

This clonotype was recorded a few times. J is TRBJ2-4 and V is TRBV28, with TRBD1 as a possible D gene (6 bases). The CDR3 has 16 residues. The germline V gene encodes CDR1 MDHEN and CDR2 SYDVKM. V shed 2 bases and J shed 2 bases, with 13 bases lying between them. Here the CDR3 reads CASSLQGLGSKNIQYF. The CDR3 coding sequence is TGTGCCAGCAGTTTACAGGGGCTAGGGTCCAAAAACATTCAGTACTTC.

A few counts support this clonotype. The chain joins TRBV7-9 to TRBJ2-1; 15 bases match TRBD2. The junction had 11 bases not matched to a gene; V was cut back by 11 bases and J by 3 bases. The CDR3 covers 17 residues. Per germline, CDR1 SEHNR and CDR2 FQNEAQ (reference sequence). CDR3 amino acids: CAAKSGTSGRIYNEQFF. In DNA form, the CDR3 reads TGTGCCGCAAAGTCCGGGACTAGCGGGAGGATCTACAATGAGCAGTTCTTC.

The table lists this clonotype with a few counts. The V and J genes are TRBV6-2 or TRBV6-3 and TRBJ2-1, with 12 bases lining up with TRBD2. CDR3 length equals 15 residues. In germline, CDR1 is MNHEY, CDR2 SVGEGT. The J segment lost 10 bases and the V segment lost 6 bases, leaving 10 bases of the junction unmatched. This chain's CDR3 is CASSSGLAGSSEQFF. The CDR3, as DNA: TGTGCCAGCAGCTCCGGACTAGCGGGGTCTAGCGAGCAGTTCTTC.

In regard to this clonotype: An end of the junction does not agree with germline; a read error may underlie this. The rearrangement joins TRBV18 to TRBJ2-2; tentative D call: TRBD1 (6 bases). This CDR3 has 16 amino acids. Germline lookup yields CDR1 KGHSH and CDR2 LQKENI. The CDR3 region is CASSPDRIANTEELFF. The CDR3 bases are TGTGCCAGCTCACCCGACAGGATTGCGAACACCGAGGAGCTGTTTTTT.

The chain joins TRBV5-1 to TRBJ1-4, with D possibly matching TRBD1 (5 bases). V was pared by 0 bases and J by 8 bases, with 11 bases between. In germline, CDR1 is SGHRS, CDR2 YFSETQ. CDR3 size: 14 residues. CDR3 region: CASSLGREGEKLFF. In nucleotides, the CDR3 is TGCGCCAGCAGCTTGGGCAGGGAAGGGGAAAAACTGTTTTTT.

Only a few counts were recorded for this clonotype. This chain joins TRBV20-1 and TRBJ2-7; D is unresolved. Trimming took off 5 bases at V and 3 bases at J, with 17 bases between the two ends. The CDR3 is made up of 14 amino acids. Germline V gives CDR1 DFQATT, CDR2 SNEGSKA (reference sequence). The CDR3 loop reads CSAGRPPGSYEQYF. CDR3 in DNA: TGCAGTGCTGGACGTCCCCCTGGTAGCTACGAGCAGTACTTC.

This clonotype has a handful of counts. The CDR3 loop reads CASSLLATQETQYF. For the CDR3, the DNA is TGTGCCAGCAGTTTATTGGCAACCCAAGAGACCCAGTACTTC. The rearrangement links TRBV12-3 or TRBV12-4 to TRBJ2-5; D is undetermined. Trimming pared 2 bases from V and 1 base from J, leaving 8 bases between. The CDR3 spans 14 residues.

The chain combines TRBV7-6 with TRBJ1-1; D remains unclear. Per the germline V gene, CDR1 is SGHVS and CDR2 is FNYEAQ. With 5 bases removed from V and 7 bases from J, the gap between germline ends came to 14 bases. The CDR3 runs to 13 residues. The CDR3 nucleotides read TGTGCCAGCAGCCCGTTGATACGGGGTGAAGCTTTCTTT. Protein product: CASSPLIRGEAFF.

The rearrangement uses TRBV29-1 and TRBJ2-7, with 9 nucleotides matching TRBD1. Germline V gene lookup returns CDR1 SQVTM and CDR2 ANQGSEA. The CDR3 runs 13 residues. The J segment lost 5 bases and the V segment lost 4 bases, leaving 6 bases of the junction unmatched. The chain's CDR3 is CSVGTGVSNEQYF. Here the CDR3 DNA reads TGCAGCGTTGGGACAGGGGTCAGCAACGAGCAGTACTTC.

The sample holds many counts of this clonotype. The V gene is TRBV7-2, the J gene TRBJ2-4; D call uncertain. The CDR3 is made up of 13 amino acids. V was pared by 5 bases and J by 7 bases, with 12 bases between. Germline V gene sequence: CDR1 SGHTA, CDR2 FQGNSA. CDR3 nucleotide sequence: TGTGCCAGCAGCCGGACCCTCCGGAACATTCAGTACTTC. Translation gives CASSRTLRNIQYF.

This clonotype was seen more than once but under ten times. J is TRBJ1-2 and V is TRBV27; 10 bases match TRBD1. Germline CDR1 and CDR2: MNHEY and SMNVEV (reference sequence). The J segment lost 8 bases and the V segment lost 6 bases, leaving 9 bases of the junction unmatched. The CDR3 extends over 14 amino acids. The CDR3 loop is CASSYMDRGGGYTF. In DNA, the CDR3 is TGTGCCAGCAGCTACATGGACAGGGGGGGCGGCTACACCTTC.

The CDR3 DNA reads TGTGCCAGCAGCTTAACTCTGGAGCAGTACTTC. The encoded protein is CASSLTLEQYF. The gene calls are TRBV7-2 and TRBJ2-7; D gene unclear. The V end was cut by 2 bases, the J end by 7 bases, with 6 bases between. The CDR3 contains 11 residues. Germline CDR1 SGHTA, CDR2 FQGNSA.

In this sample, this clonotype turned up many times. The V gene is TRBV12-3 or TRBV12-4, the J gene TRBJ2-1; D gene unclear. V lost 4 bases and J lost 11, with 21 bases in between. The CDR3 runs 15 residues. CDR3 sequence reads: CASSSSPSGPRKQFF. For the CDR3, the DNA is TGTGCCAGCAGTTCCAGCCCGTCCGGGCCCCGTAAGCAGTTCTTC.

This sequence joins TRBV6-5 and TRBJ2-7; D might be TRBD2 (5 bases). The V gene lost 2 bases and the J gene lost 5 bases, with 10 bases spanning the gap. Looked up from germline, CDR1 is MNHEY and CDR2 is SVGAGI. The CDR3 is 13 amino acids. For the CDR3, the DNA is TGTGCCAGCAGTTACCGGGGTAAGGACGAGCAGTACTTC. Residues: CASSYRGKDEQYF.

The chain is built from TRBV18 and TRBJ1-4; D unresolved. Trimming shortened V by 4 bases and J by 0 bases, and 9 bases separated the two germline ends. Germline V gives CDR1 KGHSH, CDR2 LQKENI. There are 15 residues in the CDR3. The CDR3 DNA reads as TGTGCCAGCTCACGGACCCTTGCAACTAATGAAAAACTGTTTTTT. Its translation is CASSRTLATNEKLFF.

The chain carries TRBV28 and TRBJ2-3, with 10 bases that match TRBD2. The V segment lost 7 bases and the J segment 2 bases; nucleotides outside the gene matches: 12. The CDR3 runs to 17 residues. Germline V CDR1 and CDR2: MDHEN, SYDVKM. This CDR3 reads CASTQGGLASDTDTQYF. CDR3 sequence (DNA): TGTGCCAGCACCCAGGGGGGACTAGCGTCGGACACAGATACGCAGTATTTT.

This chain uses TRBV28 with TRBJ2-6; TRBD1 matches 9 bases. The CDR3 is 18 residues long. The germline V gene has CDR1 MDHEN and CDR2 SYDVKM. V was pared by 8 bases and J by 0 bases, with 11 bases of the junction left unmatched. For the CDR3, the DNA is TGTGCCAGCGCCGCCCTGGGGACAGGGAACTCTGGGGCCAACGTCCTGACTTTC. Residues: CASAALGTGNSGANVLTF. The full variable domain, with the rest looked up from reference TRBV28 and TRBJ2-6, is DVKVTQSSRYLVKRTGEKVFLECVQDMDHENMFWYRQDPGLGLRLIYFSYDVKMKEKGDIPEGYSVSREKKERFSLILESASTNQTSMYLCASAALGTGNSGANVLTFGAGSRLTVL.

The CDR3 DNA sequence: TGTGCCAGCAGCGTCTGGACAGGGGGGGCAGATACGCAGTATTTT. This sequence encodes CASSVWTGGADTQYF. The V call is TRBV9, the J call TRBJ2-3, with 10 nucleotides matching TRBD1. This CDR3 has 15 amino acids. V lost 2 bases and J lost 4; bases outside the gene matches: 4. Germline V lookup: CDR1 SGDLS, CDR2 YYNGEE.

The V and J genes are TRBV7-3 and TRBJ2-5; the D gene is possibly TRBD2 (5 bases). Trimming shortened V by 5 bases and J by 4 bases, and 11 bases separated the two germline ends. Germline V gene lookup returns CDR1 SGHTA and CDR2 FQGTGA. The CDR3 length is 13 residues. The CDR3 DNA reads TGTGCCAGCAGCGCTGGACTTAGAGAGACCCAGTACTTC. It specifies CASSAGLRETQYF.

This clonotype was detected only a few times. This chain connects TRBV27 to TRBJ2-1; maybe TRBD2 (5 bases). The V gene lost 6 bases and the J gene lost 2 bases, with 17 bases spanning the gap. Germline CDR1 reads MNHEY; CDR2 reads SMNVEV (reference sequence). This CDR3 spans 16 amino acids. As DNA, the CDR3 is TGTGCCAGCAGCGGTGTAAGCGGAGCTACCTACAATGAGCAGTTCTTC. This gives the protein CASSGVSGATYNEQFF.

This clonotype showed up just a few times. The CDR3 loop reads CASSEERDKQFF. CDR3 bases: TGTGCCAGCAGTGAAGAGCGGGACAAGCAGTTCTTC. The rearrangement links TRBV6-5 to TRBJ2-1; possible D gene TRBD2, 7 bases. The germline gives CDR1 MNHEY, CDR2 SVGAGI. Trimming took 5 bases from V and 11 from J, leaving 13 bases between them. This CDR3 is built from 12 residues.